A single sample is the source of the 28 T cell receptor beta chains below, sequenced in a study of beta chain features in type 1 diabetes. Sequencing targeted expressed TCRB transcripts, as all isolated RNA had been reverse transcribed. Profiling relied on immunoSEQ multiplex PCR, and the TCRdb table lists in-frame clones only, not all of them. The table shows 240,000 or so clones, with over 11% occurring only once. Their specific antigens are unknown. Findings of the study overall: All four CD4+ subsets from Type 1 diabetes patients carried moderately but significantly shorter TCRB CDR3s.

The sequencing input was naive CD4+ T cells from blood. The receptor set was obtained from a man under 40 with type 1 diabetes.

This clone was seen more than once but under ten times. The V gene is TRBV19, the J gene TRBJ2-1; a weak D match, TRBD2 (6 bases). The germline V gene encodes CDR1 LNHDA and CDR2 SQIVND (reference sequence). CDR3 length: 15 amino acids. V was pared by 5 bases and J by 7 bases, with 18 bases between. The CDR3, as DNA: TGTGCCAGTAGTCCCCGCGGGACCCAGCGGAATGAGCAGTTCTTC. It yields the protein CASSPRGTQRNEQFF.

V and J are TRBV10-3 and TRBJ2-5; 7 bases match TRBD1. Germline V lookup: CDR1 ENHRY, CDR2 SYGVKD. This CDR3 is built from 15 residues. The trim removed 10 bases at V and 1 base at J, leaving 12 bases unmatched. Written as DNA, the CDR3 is TGTGCCACAACAGCTACAGGGGTGGCCCAAGAGACCCAGTACTTC. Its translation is CATTATGVAQETQYF.

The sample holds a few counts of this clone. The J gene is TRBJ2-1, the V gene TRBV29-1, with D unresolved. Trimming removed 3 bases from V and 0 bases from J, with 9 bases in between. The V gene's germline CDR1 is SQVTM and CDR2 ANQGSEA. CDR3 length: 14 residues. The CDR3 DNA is TGCAGCGTTGAGGGCATAACCTCCTACAATGAGCAGTTCTTC. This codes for CSVEGITSYNEQFF.

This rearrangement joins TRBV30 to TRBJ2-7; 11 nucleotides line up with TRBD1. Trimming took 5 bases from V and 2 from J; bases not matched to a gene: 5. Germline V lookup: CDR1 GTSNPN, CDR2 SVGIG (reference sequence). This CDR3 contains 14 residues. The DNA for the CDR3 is TGTGCCTGGGGTGGGACAGGGGGTCCCTACGAGCAGTACTTC. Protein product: CAWGGTGGPYEQYF. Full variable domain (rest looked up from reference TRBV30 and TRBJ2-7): SQTIHQWPATLVQPVGSPLSLECTVEGTSNPNLYWYRQAAGRGLQLLFYSVGIGQISSEVPQNLSASRPQDRQFILSSKKLLLSDSGFYLCAWGGTGGPYEQYFGPGTRLTVT.

The CDR3 spells CASRIAGGPREQYF. The DNA for the CDR3 is TGTGCCAGCAGGATAGCGGGAGGGCCGAGGGAGCAGTACTTC. The rearrangement joins TRBV6-5 to TRBJ2-7; 11 bases line up with TRBD2. In germline, CDR1 is MNHEY, CDR2 SVGAGI. V shed 6 bases and J 7 bases; nucleotides not matched to a gene: 8. The CDR3 contains 14 residues.

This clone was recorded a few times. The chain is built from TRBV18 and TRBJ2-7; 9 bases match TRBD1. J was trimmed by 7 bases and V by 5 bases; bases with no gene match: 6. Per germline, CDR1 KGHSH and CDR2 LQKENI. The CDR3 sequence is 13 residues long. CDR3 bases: TGTGCCAGCTCATCCGCCGGGACAGGGGAGCAGTACTTC. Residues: CASSSAGTGEQYF.

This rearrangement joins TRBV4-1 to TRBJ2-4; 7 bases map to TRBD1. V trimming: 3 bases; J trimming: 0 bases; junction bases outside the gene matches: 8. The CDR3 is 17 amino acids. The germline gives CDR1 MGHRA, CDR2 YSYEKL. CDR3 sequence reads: CASSQAGTAKAKNIQYF. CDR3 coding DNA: TGCGCCAGCAGCCAGGCCGGGACAGCAAAAGCCAAAAACATTCAGTACTTC.

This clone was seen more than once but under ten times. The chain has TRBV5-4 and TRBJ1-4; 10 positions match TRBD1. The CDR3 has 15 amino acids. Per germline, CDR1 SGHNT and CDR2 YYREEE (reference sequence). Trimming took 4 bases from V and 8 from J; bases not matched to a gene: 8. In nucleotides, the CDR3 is TGTGCCAGCAGCACTGGACAGGGGGGATGGGAAAAACTGTTTTTT. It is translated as CASSTGQGGWEKLFF.

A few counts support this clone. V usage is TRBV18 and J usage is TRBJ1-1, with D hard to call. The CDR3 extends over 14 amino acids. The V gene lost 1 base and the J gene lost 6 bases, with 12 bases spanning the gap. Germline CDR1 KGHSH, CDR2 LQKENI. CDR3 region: CASSPRRDPPEAFF. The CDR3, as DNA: TGTGCCAGCTCACCACGGAGGGATCCTCCTGAAGCTTTCTTT.

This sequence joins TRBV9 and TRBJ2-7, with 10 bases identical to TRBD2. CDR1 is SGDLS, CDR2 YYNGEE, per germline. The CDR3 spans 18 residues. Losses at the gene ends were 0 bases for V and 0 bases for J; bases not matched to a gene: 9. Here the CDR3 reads CASSVGLAGALTSYEQYF. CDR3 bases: TGTGCCAGCAGCGTAGGGCTAGCGGGGGCCCTTACCTCCTACGAGCAGTACTTC. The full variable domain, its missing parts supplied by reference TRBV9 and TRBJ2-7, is DSGVTQTPKHLITATGQRVTLRCSPRSGDLSVYWYQQSLDQGLQFLIQYYNGEERAKGNILERFSAQQFPDLHSELNLSSLELGDSALYFCASSVGLAGALTSYEQYFGPGTRLTVT.

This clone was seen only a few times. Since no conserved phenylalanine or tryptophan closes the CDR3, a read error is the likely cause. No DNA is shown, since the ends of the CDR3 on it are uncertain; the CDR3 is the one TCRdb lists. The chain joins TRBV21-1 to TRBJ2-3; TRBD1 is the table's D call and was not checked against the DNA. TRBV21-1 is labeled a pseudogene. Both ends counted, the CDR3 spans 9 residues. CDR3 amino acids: CASSISGTR.

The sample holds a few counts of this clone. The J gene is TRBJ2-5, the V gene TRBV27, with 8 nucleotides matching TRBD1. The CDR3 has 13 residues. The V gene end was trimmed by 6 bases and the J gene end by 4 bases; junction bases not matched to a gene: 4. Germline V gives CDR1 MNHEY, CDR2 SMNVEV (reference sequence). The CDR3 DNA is TGTGCCAGCAGACTCACAGGGGGAGAGACCCAGTACTTC. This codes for CASRLTGGETQYF.

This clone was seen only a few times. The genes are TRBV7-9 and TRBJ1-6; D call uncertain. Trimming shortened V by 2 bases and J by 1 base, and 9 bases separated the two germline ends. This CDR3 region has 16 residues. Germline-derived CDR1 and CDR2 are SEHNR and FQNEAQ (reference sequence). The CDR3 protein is CASSLYAGSYNSPLHF. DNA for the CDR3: TGTGCCAGCAGCTTATACGCGGGGTCCTATAATTCACCCCTCCACTTT.

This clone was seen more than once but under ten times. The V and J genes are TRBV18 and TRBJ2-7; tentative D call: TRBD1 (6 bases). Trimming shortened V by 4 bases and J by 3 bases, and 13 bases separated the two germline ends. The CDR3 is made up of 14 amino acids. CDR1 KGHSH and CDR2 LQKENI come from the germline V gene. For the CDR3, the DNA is TGTGCCAGCTCACGGTCCCGGGACATCTACGAGCAGTACTTC. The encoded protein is CASSRSRDIYEQYF.

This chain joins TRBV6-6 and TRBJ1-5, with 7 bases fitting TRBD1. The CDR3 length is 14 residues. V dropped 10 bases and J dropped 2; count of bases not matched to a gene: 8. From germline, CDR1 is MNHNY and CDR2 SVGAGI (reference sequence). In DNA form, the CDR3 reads TGTGCCACCCAGACAGGGACTCGCAATCAGCCCCAGCATTTT. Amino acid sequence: CATQTGTRNQPQHF.

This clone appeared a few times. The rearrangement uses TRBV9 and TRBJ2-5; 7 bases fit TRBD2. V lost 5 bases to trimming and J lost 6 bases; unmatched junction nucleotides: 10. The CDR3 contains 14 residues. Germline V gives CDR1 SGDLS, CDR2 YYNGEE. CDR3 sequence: CASSGGGPTQTQYF. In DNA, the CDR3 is TGTGCCAGCAGTGGGGGAGGGCCTACCCAGACCCAGTACTTC.

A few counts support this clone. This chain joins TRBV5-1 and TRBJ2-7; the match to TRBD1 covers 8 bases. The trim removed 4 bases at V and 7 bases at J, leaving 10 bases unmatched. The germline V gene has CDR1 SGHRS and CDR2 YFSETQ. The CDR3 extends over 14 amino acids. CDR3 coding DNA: TGCGCCAGCAGCGCGACAGGGGAAGGCCCTGAGCAGTACTTC. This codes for CASSATGEGPEQYF.

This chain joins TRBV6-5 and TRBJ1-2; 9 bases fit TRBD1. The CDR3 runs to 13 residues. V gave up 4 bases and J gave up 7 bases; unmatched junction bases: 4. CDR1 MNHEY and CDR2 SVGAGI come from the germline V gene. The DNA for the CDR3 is TGTGCCAGCAGTTGGACAGGGGATCGTGGCTACACCTTC. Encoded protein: CASSWTGDRGYTF.

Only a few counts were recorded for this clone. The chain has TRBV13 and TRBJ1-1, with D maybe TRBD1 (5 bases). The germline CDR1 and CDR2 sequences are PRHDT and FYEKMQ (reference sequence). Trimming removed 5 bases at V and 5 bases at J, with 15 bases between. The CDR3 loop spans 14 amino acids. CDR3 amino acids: CASSTPGGGTEAFF. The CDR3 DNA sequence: TGTGCCAGCAGCACCCCCGGGGGTGGGACTGAAGCTTTCTTT.

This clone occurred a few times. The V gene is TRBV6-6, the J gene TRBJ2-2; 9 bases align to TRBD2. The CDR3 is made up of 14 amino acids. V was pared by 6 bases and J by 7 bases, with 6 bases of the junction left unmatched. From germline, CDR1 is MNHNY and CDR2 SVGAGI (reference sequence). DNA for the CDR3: TGTGCCAGCAGGGACGGGACTAGCAGCGGGGAGCTGTTTTTT. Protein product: CASRDGTSSGELFF.

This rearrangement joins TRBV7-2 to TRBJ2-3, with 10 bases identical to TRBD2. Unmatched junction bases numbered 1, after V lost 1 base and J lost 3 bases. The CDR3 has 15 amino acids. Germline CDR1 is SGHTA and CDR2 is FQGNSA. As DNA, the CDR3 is TGTGCCAGCAGCTTAGTTAGCGGGGGGACAGATACGCAGTATTTT. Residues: CASSLVSGGTDTQYF.

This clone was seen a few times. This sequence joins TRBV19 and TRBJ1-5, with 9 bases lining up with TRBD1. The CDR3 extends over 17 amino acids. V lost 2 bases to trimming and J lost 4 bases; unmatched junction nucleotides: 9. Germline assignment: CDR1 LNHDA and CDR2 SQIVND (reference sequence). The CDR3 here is CASSIPFIDRGNQPQHF. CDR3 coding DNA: TGTGCCAGTAGTATACCATTCATCGACAGGGGGAATCAGCCCCAGCATTTT.

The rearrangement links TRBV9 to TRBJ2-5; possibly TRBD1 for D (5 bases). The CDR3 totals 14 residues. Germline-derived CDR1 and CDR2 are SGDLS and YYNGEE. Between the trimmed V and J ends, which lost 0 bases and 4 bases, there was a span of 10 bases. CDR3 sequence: CASSVAGNRETQYF. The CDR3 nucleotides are TGTGCCAGCAGCGTAGCAGGGAACCGAGAGACCCAGTACTTC.

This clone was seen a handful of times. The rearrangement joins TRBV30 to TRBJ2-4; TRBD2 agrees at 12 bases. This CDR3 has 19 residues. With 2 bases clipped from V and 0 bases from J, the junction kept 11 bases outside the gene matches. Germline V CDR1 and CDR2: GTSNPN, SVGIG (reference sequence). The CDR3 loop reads CAWSSPTSGGSLAKNIQYF. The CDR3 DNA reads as TGTGCCTGGAGTTCCCCGACTAGCGGGGGATCCCTAGCCAAAAACATTCAGTACTTC.

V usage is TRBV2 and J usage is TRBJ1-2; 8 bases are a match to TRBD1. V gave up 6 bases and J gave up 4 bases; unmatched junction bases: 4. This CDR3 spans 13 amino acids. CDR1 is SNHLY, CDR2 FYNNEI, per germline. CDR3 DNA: TGTGCCAGCAGCGGGACAGGCCCCTATGGCTACACCTTC. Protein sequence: CASSGTGPYGYTF.

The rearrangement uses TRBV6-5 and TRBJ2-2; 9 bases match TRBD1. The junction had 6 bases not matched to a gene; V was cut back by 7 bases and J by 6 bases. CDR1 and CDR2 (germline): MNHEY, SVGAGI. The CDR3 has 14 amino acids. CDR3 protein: CASTRGQGAGELFF. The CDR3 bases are TGTGCCAGCACCCGGGGACAGGGTGCCGGGGAGCTGTTTTTT.

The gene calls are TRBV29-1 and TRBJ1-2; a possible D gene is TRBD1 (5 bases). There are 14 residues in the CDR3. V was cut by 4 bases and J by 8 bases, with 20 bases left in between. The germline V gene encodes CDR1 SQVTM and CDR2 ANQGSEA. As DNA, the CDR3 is TGCAGCGTTGGGGGGGGAGACCGAATCGGCGGCTACACCTTC. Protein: CSVGGGDRIGGYTF.

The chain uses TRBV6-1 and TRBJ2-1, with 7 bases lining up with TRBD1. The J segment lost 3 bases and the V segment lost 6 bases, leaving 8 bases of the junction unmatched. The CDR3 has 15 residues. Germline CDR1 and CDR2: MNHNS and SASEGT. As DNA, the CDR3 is TGTGCCAGCAGCCTGGGGGACAGTCTCTACAATGAGCAGTTCTTC. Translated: CASSLGDSLYNEQFF.